This T cell receptor (beta chain) stems from a study of cytomegalovirus exposure and HLA in healthy donors. Turning to the study itself: Out of 150 million to 200 million T cells, an earlier analysis found 117 million unique TCR beta sequences in total.

PCR employed 60 Vbeta and 13 Jbeta primers. The method was immunoSEQ multiplex PCR; TCRdb's version includes in-frame clones alone and lacks a portion of them. The sample contains 220,000 or so clones, around 73% of which appear only once. The donors gave bone marrow, and they were healthy. Of note for this clone: The sample has other DNA sequences that encode this CDR3 too.

CDR1 and CDR2 (germline): MGHDK, SYGVNS. V lost 8 bases, J lost 1 base, and 12 bases stayed unmatched. The CDR3 is 16 residues long. The sample was PBMCs. The sequence was obtained from a male donor in good health and CMV-seronegative. The chain is built from TRBV25-1 and TRBJ1-1; 8 bases match TRBD1. The CDR3: CASSPRGQGPNTEAFF. The CDR3 DNA is TGTGCCAGCTCCCCCCGAGGACAGGGACCGAACACTGAAGCTTTCTTT.